The rows below give T cell receptor beta chains drawn from one sample of a study of shared clonotypes between healthy human individuals. Method: immunoSEQ multiplex PCR; TCRdb's copy keeps in-frame clones and lacks some. This table holds about 1 million clones, approximately 72% found once. The sample comprised memory CD4+ T cells sorted from blood. These receptors originate from a man aged 18 to 29 in good health. Both conserved end residues are part of each CDR3. Each record gives: D gene, J gene, V gene, clone size, CDR3 protein, CDR3 DNA. D genes are given only for firm matches. Size is stated for part of the rows, as once, few or many counts, or as a class when the clone is expanded.

d_call: NA
j_call: TRBJ2-2
v_call: TRBV10-3
clone_size: few
cdr3_aa: CAIRNQGDTGELFF
cdr3_nt: TGTGCCATCAGAAATCAGGGCGACACCGGGGAGCTGTTTTTT

d_call: TRBD1
j_call: TRBJ2-1
v_call: TRBV10-3
clone_size: NA
cdr3_aa: CAIRDRGIHEQFF
cdr3_nt: TGTGCCATCAGGGACAGGGGGATCCATGAGCAGTTCTTC

d_call: NA
j_call: TRBJ2-5
v_call: TRBV14
clone_size: NA
cdr3_aa: CASSQDLGGGGTQYF
cdr3_nt: TGTGCCAGCAGCCAAGATCTTGGCGGTGGTGGGACCCAGTACTTC

d_call: TRBD1
j_call: TRBJ1-6
v_call: TRBV6-5
clone_size: NA
cdr3_aa: CASRTGTGLSPLHF
cdr3_nt: TGTGCCAGCAGAACCGGGACAGGGCTTTCACCCCTCCACTTT

d_call: NA
j_call: TRBJ2-7
v_call: TRBV7-2
clone_size: NA
cdr3_aa: CASSLALEQYF
cdr3_nt: TGTGCCAGCAGCTTAGCCCTCGAGCAGTACTTC

d_call: TRBD2
j_call: TRBJ2-7
v_call: TRBV12-5
clone_size: NA
cdr3_aa: CASGLVVGGGAREQYF
cdr3_nt: TGTGCTAGTGGTTTGGTAGTGGGCGGGGGTGCGAGGGAGCAGTACTTC

d_call: NA
j_call: TRBJ2-1
v_call: TRBV21-1
clone_size: NA
cdr3_aa: CASSKISRVCRTSGLEQFF
cdr3_nt: TGTGCCAGCAGCAAAATTTCTAGGGTCTGCCGGACTAGCGGGCTAGAGCAGTTCTTC

d_call: NA
j_call: TRBJ1-2
v_call: TRBV21-1
clone_size: NA
cdr3_aa: CASSKVIETYGYTF
cdr3_nt: TGTGCCAGCAGCAAAGTAATAGAAACCTATGGCTACACCTTC

d_call: NA
j_call: TRBJ2-3
v_call: TRBV30
clone_size: NA
cdr3_aa: CAWSLRGNTDTQYF
cdr3_nt: TGTGCCTGGAGCCTGAGGGGGAACACAGATACGCAGTATTTT

d_call: TRBD2
j_call: TRBJ2-7
v_call: TRBV27
clone_size: NA
cdr3_aa: CASSPEGGSREQYF
cdr3_nt: TGTGCCAGCAGTCCCGAGGGCGGGAGTAGGGAGCAGTACTTC

d_call: NA
j_call: TRBJ2-5
v_call: TRBV14
clone_size: NA
cdr3_aa: CASSQGVLETQYF
cdr3_nt: TGTGCCAGCAGCCAAGGGGTGCTAGAGACCCAGTACTTC

d_call: NA
j_call: TRBJ2-3
v_call: TRBV28
clone_size: NA
cdr3_aa: CASTPPGRNTDTQYF
cdr3_nt: TGTGCCAGCACCCCCCCGGGGAGGAACACAGATACGCAGTATTTT

d_call: NA
j_call: TRBJ2-5
v_call: TRBV6-5
clone_size: NA
cdr3_aa: CASRPGGAETQYF
cdr3_nt: TGTGCCAGCAGACCGGGGGGCGCGGAGACCCAGTACTTC

d_call: NA
j_call: TRBJ1-1
v_call: TRBV5-1
clone_size: NA
cdr3_aa: CASSLGARELDTEAFF
cdr3_nt: TGCGCCAGCAGCTTGGGGGCAAGGGAATTGGACACTGAAGCTTTCTTT

d_call: TRBD2
j_call: TRBJ2-2
v_call: TRBV2
clone_size: NA
cdr3_aa: CASSVVLAGNTGELFF
cdr3_nt: TGTGCCAGCAGCGTGGTACTAGCGGGCAACACCGGGGAGCTGTTTTTT

d_call: NA
j_call: TRBJ2-5
v_call: TRBV7-9
clone_size: NA
cdr3_aa: CASSSSPEETQYF
cdr3_nt: TGTGCCAGCAGCTCGAGTCCGGAAGAGACCCAGTACTTC

d_call: NA
j_call: TRBJ2-1
v_call: TRBV19
clone_size: NA
cdr3_aa: CASSIRLSYNEQFF
cdr3_nt: TGTGCCAGTAGTATAAGGCTGTCCTACAATGAGCAGTTCTTC

d_call: NA
j_call: TRBJ2-1
v_call: TRBV7-2
clone_size: once
cdr3_aa: CASSLGGPGNNEQFF
cdr3_nt: TGTGCCAGCAGCTTAGGCGGGCCAGGGAACAATGAGCAGTTCTTC

d_call: TRBD2
j_call: TRBJ2-2
v_call: TRBV19
clone_size: few
cdr3_aa: CASRGTSGNTGELFF
cdr3_nt: TGTGCCAGTAGGGGGACTAGCGGAAACACCGGGGAGCTGTTTTTT

d_call: NA
j_call: TRBJ2-7
v_call: TRBV5-5
clone_size: NA
cdr3_aa: CASSLSSVQYF
cdr3_nt: TGTGCCAGCAGCTTGTCTTCAGTGCAGTACTTC

d_call: TRBD2
j_call: TRBJ2-7
v_call: TRBV11-2
clone_size: NA
cdr3_aa: CASSLVGTSGIEQYF
cdr3_nt: TGTGCCAGCAGCTTAGTTGGGACTAGCGGGATTGAGCAGTACTTC

d_call: NA
j_call: TRBJ1-5
v_call: TRBV10-3
clone_size: NA
cdr3_aa: CAISESEGFSVQPQHF
cdr3_nt: TGTGCCATCAGTGAGTCTGAAGGTTTCTCAGTTCAGCCCCAGCATTTT

d_call: NA
j_call: TRBJ1-2
v_call: TRBV5-8
clone_size: few
cdr3_aa: CASSPGSTSYGYTF
cdr3_nt: TGTGCCAGCAGCCCCGGCTCGACATCCTATGGCTACACCTTC

d_call: TRBD2
j_call: TRBJ2-7
v_call: TRBV10-2
clone_size: once
cdr3_aa: CASGGGEQYF
cdr3_nt: TGCGCCAGCGGGGGGGGCGAGCAGTACTTC

d_call: TRBD1
j_call: TRBJ1-6
v_call: TRBV19
clone_size: NA
cdr3_aa: CASSIRGGVSSPLHF
cdr3_nt: TGTGCCAGTAGTATAAGAGGGGGCGTGAGTTCACCCCTCCACTTT

d_call: TRBD1
j_call: TRBJ2-2
v_call: TRBV27
clone_size: NA
cdr3_aa: CASSSGQGNTGELFF
cdr3_nt: TGTGCCAGCAGTTCGGGACAGGGAAACACCGGGGAGCTGTTTTTT

d_call: TRBD2
j_call: TRBJ2-3
v_call: TRBV4-1
clone_size: few
cdr3_aa: CASSQDLRGGPDTQYF
cdr3_nt: TGCGCCAGCAGCCAAGATTTGCGGGGGGGCCCAGATACGCAGTATTTT